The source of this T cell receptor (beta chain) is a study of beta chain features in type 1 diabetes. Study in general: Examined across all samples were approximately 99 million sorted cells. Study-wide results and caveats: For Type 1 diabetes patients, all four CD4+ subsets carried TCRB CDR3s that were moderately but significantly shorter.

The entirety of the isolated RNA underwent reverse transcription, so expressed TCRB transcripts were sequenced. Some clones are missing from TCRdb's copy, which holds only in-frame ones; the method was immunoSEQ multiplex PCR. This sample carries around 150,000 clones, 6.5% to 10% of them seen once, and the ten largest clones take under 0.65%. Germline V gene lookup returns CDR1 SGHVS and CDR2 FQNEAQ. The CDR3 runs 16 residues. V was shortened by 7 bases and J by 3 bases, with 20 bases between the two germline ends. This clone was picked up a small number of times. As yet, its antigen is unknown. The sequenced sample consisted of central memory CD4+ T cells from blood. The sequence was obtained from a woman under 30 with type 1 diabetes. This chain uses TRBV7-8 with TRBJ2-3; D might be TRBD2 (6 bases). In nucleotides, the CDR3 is TGTGCCAGCACTACCGGCTCCGGGGGAGCGACAGATACGCAGTATTTT. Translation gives CASTTGSGGATDTQYF.